This T cell receptor (beta chain) was identified in a study of T cells after yellow fever vaccination. Study-level findings and limits: There was a small share of clonotypes that showed up in both the CD4 and CD8 compartments. Post-booster repertoires again held most primary-vaccination clones (roughly 96% CD4, 75% to 90% CD8). The presence of abundant clonotypes contaminating from the bulk population was possible in FACS-sorted repertoires.

This clonotype turned up a few times. Template switching by 5'RACE produced TCR cDNA, adding a universal primer site and UMIs. TCRdb called the 5' RACE reads again in MiXCR, with one record for every CDR3 protein. Counted here are more than 75,000 distinct CDR3 sequences, about 8.8% occurring once; the ten biggest clones make up approximately 17%. Trimming at V came to 3 bases and at J to 2 bases, leaving 5 bases not matched to a gene. CDR3 length: 14 residues. Germline V gene lookup returns CDR1 DFQATT and CDR2 SNEGSKA (reference sequence). The source was CD8+ T cells not binding an NS4B(214-222) dextramer, sorted from PBMCs, collected around 15 days after the first yellow fever vaccination. The clonotype was recovered from a man between 18 and 35 years old who received the YFV17D yellow fever vaccine. The chain combines TRBV20-1 with TRBJ2-7; TRBD1 aligns across 9 bases. The CDR3 reads CSASDRGSTYEQYV. In DNA, the CDR3 is TGCAGTGCTAGCGACAGGGGGAGTACCTACGAGCAGTACGTC.